This T cell receptor (beta chain) originates from a study of cytomegalovirus exposure and HLA in healthy donors. Amplification used 60 Vbeta primers and 13 Jbeta primers. Assay: immunoSEQ multiplex PCR; the TCRdb copy retains only in-frame clones and omits some. The table records around 200,000 clones, approximately 70% of them present only once. The CDR3 is 13 residues long. Trimming removed 2 bases at V and 7 bases at J, with 10 bases between. The germline gives CDR1 MNHEY, CDR2 SVGAGI. The chain is built from TRBV6-5 and TRBJ2-3, with D perhaps TRBD2 (6 bases). The clonotype comes from a man aged 40-49 years in good health and CMV-seropositive. Material: PBMCs. CDR3 amino acids: CASSYVGGNTQYF. The CDR3 bases are TGTGCCAGCAGTTACGTTGGGGGGAATACGCAGTATTTT.